The 32 T cell receptor beta chains below were found in one sample sequenced in a study of T cell responses to AZD1222 COVID-19 vaccine. The assay was immunoSEQ multiplex PCR, and TCRdb's table has in-frame clones only and misses some. The sample carries just over 95,000 clones, roughly 89% recorded once. The sequenced sample was peripheral blood, obtained on day 0 of AZD1222 vaccination. The receptors come from an adult in good health.

The gene calls are TRBV28 and TRBJ2-5; D unclear. With 5 bases removed from V and 1 base from J, the gap between germline ends came to 11 bases. The CDR3 spans 14 residues. Germline V gene sequence: CDR1 MDHEN, CDR2 SYDVKM. The CDR3 region is CASSQLQIQETQYF. The CDR3 coding sequence is TGTGCCAGCAGTCAATTACAGATCCAAGAGACCCAGTACTTC. The full variable domain, completed using reference TRBV28 and TRBJ2-5, is DVKVTQSSRYLVKRTGEKVFLECVQDMDHENMFWYRQDPGLGLRLIYFSYDVKMKEKGDIPEGYSVSREKKERFSLILESASTNQTSMYLCASSQLQIQETQYFGPGTRLLVL.

This sequence joins TRBV12-3 or TRBV12-4 and TRBJ1-2; unclear D gene. V shed 4 bases and J shed 1 base, with 7 bases lying between them. This CDR3 region has 13 residues. CDR3: CASSSQINYGYTF. CDR3 bases: TGTGCCAGCAGTTCACAAATTAACTATGGCTACACCTTC.

The CDR3 DNA reads TGCAGCGGGGGGTTCTCTAACTATGGCTACACCTTC. Residues: CSGGFSNYGYTF. The chain couples TRBV29-1 to TRBJ1-2, with a possible D match to TRBD1 (5 bases). This CDR3 spans 12 amino acids. V lost 7 bases, J lost 0 bases, and 9 bases lay in between. The germline V gene encodes CDR1 SQVTM and CDR2 ANQGSEA.

Remarks on this clone: The same CDR3 can be traced to other DNA sequences in this sample. The V call is TRBV29-1, the J call TRBJ2-3; D call uncertain. Germline V gives CDR1 SQVTM, CDR2 ANQGSEA. This CDR3 spans 10 amino acids. The germline V and J ends were trimmed by 3 bases and 6 bases, with 4 bases remaining between them. CDR3 DNA: TGCAGCGTTGACACGGATACGCAGTATTTT. It translates to CSVDTDTQYF.

The chain couples TRBV6-5 to TRBJ1-1, with D unclear. The CDR3 extends over 15 amino acids. The V and J ends lost 4 bases and 0 bases respectively, with 12 bases between them. Germline CDR1 MNHEY, CDR2 SVGAGI. The CDR3 reads CASSSGEMMNTEAFF. CDR3 DNA: TGTGCCAGCAGTTCCGGGGAGATGATGAACACTGAAGCTTTCTTT.

V and J are TRBV4-1 and TRBJ1-5; the D is unclear. CDR1 is MGHRA and CDR2 is YSYEKL in the germline V gene. The CDR3 runs to 13 residues. V gave up 0 bases and J gave up 7 bases, with 7 bases separating them. CDR3 protein: CASSQEQRQPQHF. In DNA form, the CDR3 reads TGCGCCAGCAGCCAAGAGCAGAGGCAGCCCCAGCATTTT.

DNA of the CDR3: TGTGCCAGCAGCTTAAGCGGGGGAATCTACGAGCAGTACTTC. This sequence encodes CASSLSGGIYEQYF. The V call is TRBV7-2, the J call TRBJ2-7; 8 bases align to TRBD2. This CDR3 has 14 amino acids. J was trimmed by 3 bases and V by 2 bases; bases with no gene match: 3. The germline V gene has CDR1 SGHTA and CDR2 FQGNSA.

The CDR3 loop is CASTLGLAGWYEQFF. The DNA of the CDR3 is TGTGCCAGCACACTGGGACTAGCGGGGTGGTACGAGCAGTTCTTC. This chain joins TRBV7-2 and TRBJ2-1, with 13 bases fitting TRBD2. V lost 7 bases, J lost 10 bases, and 10 bases stayed unmatched. Germline CDR1 is SGHTA and CDR2 is FQGNSA. The CDR3 length is 15 residues.

The V call is TRBV16, the J call TRBJ1-5, with TRBD1 matching 11 bases. The CDR3 is 16 amino acids. V lost 1 base to trimming and J lost 7 bases; unmatched junction nucleotides: 6. Germline CDR1 and CDR2: KGHSY and FQNENV. The CDR3 DNA follows: TGTGCCAGCAGCCAATATCGGACAGGGGGCGCGCAGCCCCAGCATTTT. It codes for CASSQYRTGGAQPQHF.

This sequence joins TRBV6-5 and TRBJ1-1; TRBD1 agrees at 10 bases. J was trimmed by 10 bases and V by 0 bases; bases with no gene match: 8. The CDR3 sequence is 15 residues long. Germline V gives CDR1 MNHEY, CDR2 SVGAGI. The CDR3 loop reads CASSYSGTGAYVAFF. CDR3 nucleotides: TGTGCCAGCAGTTACTCCGGGACAGGGGCGTACGTAGCTTTCTTT.

The gene calls are TRBV6-5 and TRBJ2-7; possibly TRBD1 for D (6 bases). There are 16 residues in the CDR3. Germline CDR1 reads MNHEY; CDR2 reads SVGAGI. Trimming left V 2 bases short and J 2 bases short, with 16 bases between. The CDR3 DNA reads as TGTGCCAGCAGTTACACGAGAGCCACAGGGACCTACGAGCAGTACTTC. Its translation: CASSYTRATGTYEQYF.

In DNA, the CDR3 is TGTGCCAGCAGCTTAGGCCAACTAGCGGGTTTTACCCTCACAGATACGCAGTATTTT. Translated, it gives CASSLGQLAGFTLTDTQYF. The V and J genes are TRBV13 and TRBJ2-3; 9 nucleotides align to TRBD2. V shed 0 bases and J 2 bases; nucleotides not matched to a gene: 12. The CDR3 has 19 residues. Germline CDR1 reads PRHDT; CDR2 reads FYEKMQ (reference sequence). Variable domain in full (rest from reference TRBV13 and TRBJ2-3): AAGVIQSPRHLIKEKRETATLKCYPIPRHDTVYWYQQGPGQDPQFLISFYEKMQSDKGSIPDRFSAQQFSDYHSELNMSSLELGDSALYFCASSLGQLAGFTLTDTQYFGPGTRLTVL.

J is TRBJ1-5 and V is TRBV10-2; D is possibly TRBD1 (5 bases). CDR3 length: 14 residues. Trimming removed 7 bases at V and 5 bases at J, with 15 bases between. Per germline, CDR1 WSHSY and CDR2 SAAADI. In DNA form, the CDR3 reads TGCGCCAGCAACCCGTACAGGAGTGATCAGCCCCAGCATTTT. Translated: CASNPYRSDQPQHF.

DNA for the CDR3: TGCGCCAGCAGCCAAACAACCGGGACGGGTAATGAAAAACTGTTTTTT. This codes for CASSQTTGTGNEKLFF. The chain recombines TRBV4-3 with TRBJ1-4; D might be TRBD1 (5 bases). The CDR3 consists of 16 residues. Per the germline V gene, CDR1 is LGHNA and CDR2 is YSLEER. V was clipped by 2 bases and J by 4 bases, with 14 bases between them.

V and J are TRBV6-2 or TRBV6-3 and TRBJ1-6; D may be TRBD1 (6 bases). Germline V gives CDR1 MNHEY, CDR2 SVGEGT. Trimming removed 5 bases from V and 8 bases from J, with 16 bases in between. The CDR3 covers 15 residues. The CDR3 is CASSDRTDWDSPLHF. CDR3 bases: TGTGCCAGCAGTGACCGGACAGATTGGGATTCACCCCTCCACTTT.

To note about this clone: A junction boundary mismatches the germline segment, possibly from a read error. The same CDR3 can be traced to other DNA sequences in this sample. The chain employs TRBV6-5 and TRBJ1-1; D not certain. Germline V lookup: CDR1 MNHEY, CDR2 SVGAGI. This CDR3 region has 14 residues. This CDR3 reads CASSFGRRATEAFF. CDR3 nucleotide sequence: TGTGCCAGCAGTTTCGGGCGGCGCGCCACTGAAGCCTTCTTT.

The chain combines TRBV14 with TRBJ1-1; 8 positions match TRBD1. The CDR3 runs 15 residues. Looked up from germline, CDR1 is SGHDN and CDR2 is FVKESK. The V gene end was trimmed by 2 bases and the J gene end by 1 base; junction bases not matched to a gene: 3. This CDR3 reads CASSQSQGANTEAFF. In DNA, the CDR3 is TGTGCCAGCAGCCAAAGCCAGGGGGCGAACACTGAAGCTTTCTTT.

The chain uses TRBV28 and TRBJ1-2; D remains unclear. Germline CDR1 reads MDHEN; CDR2 reads SYDVKM. This CDR3 is 12 amino acids long. With 6 bases removed from V and 3 bases from J, the gap between germline ends came to 8 bases. CDR3 sequence reads: CASRKADYGYTF. Written as DNA, the CDR3 is TGTGCCAGCAGGAAGGCGGACTATGGCTACACCTTC.

V gene TRBV6-1 combines with J gene TRBJ1-2; unclear D gene. CDR1 and CDR2 (germline): MNHNS, SASEGT. Trimming shortened V by 3 bases and J by 4 bases, and 6 bases separated the two germline ends. The length of the CDR3 is 12 residues. The DNA of the CDR3 is TGTGCCAGCAGTGAGAACGGCTATGGCTACACCTTC. Protein sequence: CASSENGYGYTF.

This sequence joins TRBV6-5 and TRBJ1-4; D is possibly TRBD1 (5 bases). This CDR3 comprises 16 residues. Trimming removed 0 bases at V and 0 bases at J, with 8 bases between. Germline lookup yields CDR1 MNHEY and CDR2 SVGAGI. The CDR3 loop reads CASSYSGGATNEKLFF. CDR3 in DNA: TGTGCCAGCAGTTACTCGGGGGGAGCAACTAATGAAAAACTGTTTTTT.

The rearrangement uses TRBV2 and TRBJ1-6, with D unresolved. Trimming left V 7 bases short and J 1 base short, with 11 bases between. The length of the CDR3 is 15 residues. Germline CDR1 is SNHLY and CDR2 is FYNNEI. CDR3 DNA sequence: TGTGCCAGCAAAGGAATGTTATCCTATAATTCACCCCTCCACTTT. It translates to CASKGMLSYNSPLHF.

The rearrangement links TRBV29-1 to TRBJ2-3; D tentatively reads TRBD1 or TRBD2 (5 bases each). The CDR3 consists of 11 residues. The germline V and J ends were trimmed by 3 bases and 4 bases, with 5 bases remaining between them. The germline V gene encodes CDR1 SQVTM and CDR2 ANQGSEA. The CDR3 DNA follows: TGCAGCGTTGAGGGGGCAGATACGCAGTATTTT. It is translated as CSVEGADTQYF.

This clone was seen only once. This rearrangement joins TRBV7-9 to TRBJ1-3; 7 bases fit TRBD1. The CDR3 sequence is 14 residues long. Germline CDR1 is SEHNR and CDR2 is FQNEAQ (reference sequence). The V segment lost 5 bases and the J segment 2 bases; nucleotides outside the gene matches: 3. The CDR3 loop is CASSLDRAGNTIYF. DNA of the CDR3: TGTGCCAGCAGCCTTGACAGGGCTGGAAACACCATATATTTT.

V gene TRBV7-3 combines with J gene TRBJ1-1; the match to TRBD1 covers 7 bases. Germline V gene data show CDR1 as SGHTA and CDR2 as FQGTGA. CDR3 length: 14 amino acids. Losses at the gene ends were 4 bases for V and 1 base for J; bases not matched to a gene: 3. CDR3 region: CASSWDSTNTEAFF. The CDR3 region has the DNA TGTGCCAGCAGCTGGGACAGCACGAACACTGAAGCTTTCTTT.

V gene TRBV5-4 combines with J gene TRBJ1-5; D is unclear. Germline V gives CDR1 SGHNT, CDR2 YYREEE (reference sequence). This CDR3 is built from 14 residues. Trimming pared 0 bases from V and 0 bases from J, leaving 4 bases between. CDR3 DNA sequence: TGTGCCAGCAGCTTGGCAAATAGCAATCAGCCCCAGCATTTT. Translated: CASSLANSNQPQHF.

The gene calls are TRBV27 and TRBJ2-7; D possibly uses TRBD1 or TRBD2 (5 bases each). This CDR3 comprises 16 residues. Germline V lookup: CDR1 MNHEY, CDR2 SMNVEV (reference sequence). V was pared by 5 bases and J by 6 bases, with 23 bases between. The CDR3, as DNA: TGTGCCAGCAGTCCCGGGGTGGGACGGACACAATTCGAGCAGTACTTC. Protein sequence: CASSPGVGRTQFEQYF.

The rearrangement joins TRBV4-3 to TRBJ2-1, with TRBD2 matching 14 bases. This CDR3 has 22 residues. Germline CDR1 reads LGHNA; CDR2 reads YSLEER. J gave up 0 bases and V 0 bases, and 13 bases lay outside the gene matches. CDR3 protein: CASSQDRVRGLAGARSYNEQFF. DNA for the CDR3: TGCGCCAGCAGCCAAGATCGTGTTAGGGGACTAGCGGGGGCGCGCTCCTACAATGAGCAGTTCTTC.

The chain recombines TRBV7-2 with TRBJ2-7; D is unresolved. Germline V gene sequence: CDR1 SGHTA, CDR2 FQGNSA. V was trimmed by 1 base and J by 4 bases, leaving 5 bases between them. The CDR3 totals 12 residues. The CDR3 nucleotides are TGTGCCAGCAGCTTAGTGGTATACGAGCAGTACTTC. As protein: CASSLVVYEQYF.

This clone was detected once. This CDR3 is CASSPYVWSNQPQHF. The DNA of the CDR3 is TGTGCCAGTAGTCCCTATGTGTGGAGCAATCAGCCCCAGCATTTT. The chain uses TRBV19 and TRBJ1-5; D is undetermined. Germline assignment: CDR1 LNHDA and CDR2 SQIVND (reference sequence). Trimming removed 5 bases from V and 1 base from J, with 12 bases in between. The CDR3 extends over 15 amino acids.

The chain recombines TRBV19 with TRBJ1-5; D unclear. Trimming shortened V by 1 base and J by 2 bases, and 18 bases separated the two germline ends. The germline V gene has CDR1 LNHDA and CDR2 SQIVND (reference sequence). This CDR3 contains 18 residues. The CDR3 spells CASSIATLVATGNQPQHF. CDR3 DNA: TGTGCCAGTAGTATAGCGACTTTAGTAGCGACGGGCAATCAGCCCCAGCATTTT.

The chain joins TRBV28 to TRBJ1-5, with 9 bases identical to TRBD1. Germline loops: CDR1 MDHEN, CDR2 SYDVKM. The ends lost 6 bases at V and 6 bases at J; junction bases unmatched: 9. CDR3 length equals 15 residues. CDR3 protein: CASRLQGALGQPQHF. CDR3 DNA: TGTGCCAGCAGACTACAGGGGGCTTTGGGTCAGCCCCAGCATTTT. Full variable domain (outside the CDR3, taken from reference TRBV28 and TRBJ1-5): DVKVTQSSRYLVKRTGEKVFLECVQDMDHENMFWYRQDPGLGLRLIYFSYDVKMKEKGDIPEGYSVSREKKERFSLILESASTNQTSMYLCASRLQGALGQPQHFGDGTRLSIL.

This rearrangement joins TRBV3-1 (or the pseudogene TRBV3-2) to TRBJ1-1, with TRBD1 as a possible D gene (6 bases). In germline, CDR1 is LGHDT, CDR2 YNNKEL (reference sequence). Trimming stripped 4 bases from V and 0 bases from J, with 15 bases between. The CDR3 contains 16 residues. The CDR3 DNA reads as TGTGCCAGCAGCCTGCGGGGGGGGCCCATGAACACTGAAGCTTTCTTT. Protein sequence: CASSLRGGPMNTEAFF.